Sequencing of this T cell receptor beta chain was carried out in a study of blood T cell repertoires in COVID-19 (dated by TCRdb to 2020 to 2022). Broadly, across the study: The collaborator samples originated in the United States, Italy and Spain and spanned the acute and convalescent phases of COVID-19. The material from the prospective study consisted of cDNA or gDNA derived from T cells, B-cell-depleted T cells, or PBMCs. Subjects who had been exposed to COVID-19, were actively infected with it, or had recovered from it provided the deeply sampled blood TCRbeta repertoires that made up the dataset. The repertoires were released in a freely available public database meant as a resource for research on the immune response to SARS-CoV-2. The samples were drawn from the first 160 participants of the ongoing ImmuneRACE study and from 1,200 or so subjects provided by 6 global collaborators. Sample metadata almost always included a de-identified subject ID, COVID-19 status, age in years and sex. Where available, HLA class I and class II types were obtained from metadata supplied by the sample provider rather than from assay-based typing. The research as a whole found: The amount of clinical and demographic metadata varied by source and participant and was provided uncurated.

The immunoSEQ Assay, a bias-controlled multiplex PCR, was used to amplify TCRbeta CDR3 regions from genomic DNA. The authors' analysis ran thus. The number of nucleated cells in each sample was estimated by amplification of reference gene primers within the assay. To quantify the absolute abundance of each unique TCRbeta CDR3 rearrangement, sequence reads were collapsed and filtered. For each sample, productive Simpson clonality was calculated as the square root of Simpson's diversity index over productive rearrangements. TCRdb carries this immuneACCESS record with in-frame sequences only. Its versions omit some clonotypes, under half of them owing to an unresolved V gene in the studies checked, with the rest unexplained. That table gives V, J and clone size, and the DNA gave D and trimming. The sample has over 400,000 clones on record, 88% of them singletons. Of the sample, just over 8% is held by the ten largest clones.

This clone was recorded once. It has no known antigen specificity. Per-base quality was not reported, and no clone a single base away is much larger than it. From the germline V gene, CDR1 is MNHEY and CDR2 is SVGAGI. Trimming at the junction amounts to 5 bases on V and 3 bases on J, and the germline ends lie 12 bases apart. Measured from the cysteine to the phenylalanine, the CDR3 is 14 residues long. Only the CDR3 DNA is retained, 42 bases long and in frame from the first base. Participants in the prospective study were enrolled through a virtual design, were aged roughly 18 to 100 years, and lived in approximately 24 United States geographic areas. In the prospective study, participants were assigned to cohorts based on the clinical history participants reported in a screening survey and a study questionnaire. Recovered participants in ImmuneRACE Cohort 3 were defined as having two consecutive negative NP/OP PCR tests, clearance from a healthcare professional, or resolution of symptoms. Each participant in the prospective study had whole blood, serum and a nasopharyngeal or oropharyngeal swab collected by mobile phlebotomists. Prospective study participants could optionally give additional blood draws and questionnaires over an approximately 2-month period. Before DNA extraction, blood samples from the prospective study were shipped at room temperature or frozen.

Material: PBMCs or T cells enriched from blood (not recorded which). The chain employs TRBV6-5 and TRBJ2-3; the D segment cannot be called with confidence. The sequence came from a woman aged 55-75 years who had recovered from COVID-19. The CDR3 amino acid sequence is: CASSLTRETDTQYF. The DNA sequence is TGTGCCAGCAGTCTAACGAGAGAAACAGATACGCAGTATTTT.